The 11 T cell receptor beta chains below were found in one sample sequenced in a study of cytomegalovirus exposure and HLA in healthy donors. The PCR had 60 Vbeta and 13 Jbeta primers. The assay was immunoSEQ multiplex PCR, and TCRdb's table has in-frame clones only and misses some. The data hold around 220,000 clones, with roughly 80% observed a single time. Specimen: PBMCs. The receptor source for this set is a girl aged 2-9 years in good health and CMV-seronegative.

The chain combines TRBV6-5 with TRBJ1-1, with D unresolved. The V end was cut by 6 bases, the J end by 3 bases, with 8 bases between. The CDR3 is 12 amino acids. Germline V CDR1 and CDR2: MNHEY, SVGAGI. The CDR3 nucleotides read TGTGCCAGCAGAAATACGGACACTGAAGCTTTCTTT. It specifies CASRNTDTEAFF.

This chain joins TRBV12-5 and TRBJ1-4; no clear D. CDR3 size: 14 residues. The V end was cut by 4 bases, the J end by 10 bases, with 16 bases between. Germline V gene sequence: CDR1 LGHNT, CDR2 FRNRAP. The CDR3 nucleotides are TGTGCTAGTGGTTCCGGTCGCGAGGGAGGAAAACTGTTTTTT. Its protein product is CASGSGREGGKLFF.

This clone was observed a single time. V usage is TRBV6-1 and J usage is TRBJ2-1, with 10 bases that match TRBD2. This CDR3 spans 16 amino acids. CDR1 and CDR2 (germline): MNHNS, SASEGT. After removal of 3 bases from V and 0 bases from J, the junction contained 2 bases not matched to a gene. The CDR3 sequence: CASSDLAGDSYNEQFF. In DNA form, the CDR3 reads TGTGCCAGCAGTGACCTAGCGGGGGACTCCTACAATGAGCAGTTCTTC.

The chain links TRBV15 to TRBJ1-6, with D hard to call. Trimming took 2 bases from V and 7 from J, leaving 9 bases between them. The CDR3 sequence is 14 residues long. Germline V gives CDR1 LNHNV, CDR2 YYDKDF (reference sequence). CDR3 region: CATSRSGSNSPLHF. CDR3 bases: TGTGCCACCAGCAGATCCGGGTCAAATTCACCCCTCCACTTT.

This sequence joins TRBV5-1 and TRBJ2-1; a possible D gene is TRBD1 (6 bases). The CDR3 is 16 residues long. The V end lost 4 bases, the J end lost 6 bases, and 20 bases lay between the germline ends. In germline, CDR1 is SGHRS, CDR2 YFSETQ. In nucleotides, the CDR3 is TGCGCCAGCAGCACTCCACGGGACAACCTCCCCAATGAGCAGTTCTTC. Protein: CASSTPRDNLPNEQFF.

This clone was detected once. The gene calls are TRBV6-6 and TRBJ1-1; 10 bases are a match to TRBD1. Germline values: CDR1 MNHNY, CDR2 SVGAGI (reference sequence). V lost 8 bases, J lost 4 bases, and 1 base stayed unmatched. This CDR3 has 12 amino acids. The CDR3, as DNA: TGTGCCAGCGGGACAGGGGTCACTGAAGCTTTCTTT. Translation: CASGTGVTEAFF.

The genes are TRBV4-1 and TRBJ2-7, with D possibly being TRBD2 (5 bases). The ends were cut back, 5 bases at V and 5 bases at J, with 19 bases in the middle. Per the germline V gene, CDR1 is MGHRA and CDR2 is YSYEKL. The CDR3 spans 15 residues. The CDR3 DNA reads as TGCGCCAGCAGCGCTTTAATGACGGGATCCGACGAGCAGTACTTC. This codes for CASSALMTGSDEQYF.

The V call is TRBV4-2, the J call TRBJ1-5; 9 bases are a match to TRBD1. This CDR3 is 15 amino acids long. The V segment lost 3 bases and the J segment 5 bases; nucleotides outside the gene matches: 5. Looked up from germline, CDR1 is LGHNA and CDR2 is YNFKEQ. The DNA of the CDR3 is TGTGCCAGCAGCCACCGACAGGGGGAGGATCAGCCCCAGCATTTT. It translates to CASSHRQGEDQPQHF.

The chain is built from TRBV6-6 and TRBJ2-1; TRBD1 matches 7 bases. V lost 8 bases and J lost 3; bases outside the gene matches: 4. There are 13 residues in the CDR3. Germline V CDR1 and CDR2: MNHNY, SVGAGI (reference sequence). The CDR3 sequence: CASYRGYYNEQFF. In DNA form, the CDR3 reads TGTGCCAGCTACAGGGGATACTACAATGAGCAGTTCTTC.

The chain is built from TRBV7-9 and TRBJ2-1, with 7 bases aligning to TRBD2. The CDR3 runs to 12 residues. Germline V gives CDR1 SEHNR, CDR2 FQNEAQ (reference sequence). J lost 10 bases, V lost 7 bases, and 7 bases had no gene match. CDR3 sequence reads: CASTLGGDEQFF. The DNA of the CDR3 is TGTGCCAGCACCCTGGGGGGGGACGAGCAGTTCTTC.

This clone was detected a few times. V gene TRBV7-3 combines with J gene TRBJ2-1, with 8 bases identical to TRBD2. Germline loops: CDR1 SGHTA, CDR2 FQGTGA. The CDR3 covers 15 residues. V was clipped by 5 bases and J by 7 bases; unmatched bases: 10. The CDR3, as DNA: TGTGCCAGCAGCATCCCGGGGGGGCCCGGAAATGAGCAGTTCTTC. Residues: CASSIPGGPGNEQFF.